This is a list of T cell receptor beta chains from one sample in a study of T-cell memory formation after mild COVID-19. TCRdb re-derived calls from the 5' RACE reads in MiXCR, one entry per CDR3 protein. The repertoire holds fewer than 60,000 distinct CDR3 sequences, with 27% as singletons. The sample taken for sequencing was PBMCs or a T cell subset sorted from them (not recorded which). Receptors originate from a man aged 18 to 29 who had mild COVID-19 (a few samples of this study predate the infection). Cell type and time point are not known. Each CDR3 is given without its conserved first and last residue. The order of the fields is V gene, J gene, CDR3 protein.

TRBV9	TRBJ1-2	ASSPASYGYT
TRBV29-1	TRBJ2-7	SVVKGTPYDYYEQY
TRBV6-2/TRBV6-3	TRBJ2-2	ASEARNTGELF
TRBV5-4	TRBJ1-2	ASSPGTGGLDGYT
TRBV6-5	TRBJ1-6	ASSYSIQGTLH
TRBV9	TRBJ2-1	ASSGMTSEQF
TRBV5-4	TRBJ2-6	ASSLQGSSGANVLT
TRBV12-3/TRBV12-4	TRBJ1-1	ASSLLNGEAF
TRBV29-1	TRBJ2-3	SVVGDTQY
TRBV5-1	TRBJ1-1	ASSLTDGRITEAF
TRBV27	TRBJ2-7	ASSPSGISLSYEQY
TRBV13	TRBJ2-1	ASSPSGGFEQF
TRBV27	TRBJ2-1	ASNAGLAANEQF
TRBV10-3	TRBJ2-1	AISESRHNEQF
TRBV29-1	TRBJ2-7	SVEDNRETYEQY
TRBV20-1	TRBJ1-2	SARPRDRGDYGYT
TRBV29-1	TRBJ2-2	SVEGQGYTGELF
TRBV7-3	TRBJ2-3	ASSPLAGGPDTQY
TRBV7-9	TRBJ2-3	ASSLEWQYTDTQY
TRBV28	TRBJ1-2	ASSPGANYGYT
TRBV25-1	TRBJ1-1	ASTPKVNTEAF
TRBV7-9	TRBJ2-4	ASSLALAKNIQY
TRBV5-1	TRBJ2-5	ASRAGETQY
TRBV7-9	TRBJ1-1	ASRPPPGNTEAF
TRBV5-4	TRBJ2-1	ASSSRTVNEQF
TRBV7-2	TRBJ2-7	ASSLTSESSYEQY
TRBV9	TRBJ2-2	ASSYKTGLKGGELF
TRBV29-1	TRBJ2-1	SVDGEQF
TRBV4-3	TRBJ2-1	ASSHSSGQPYNEQF
TRBV4-1	TRBJ2-7	ASSPRQGTPYEQY
TRBV3-1	TRBJ1-1	ASSHRLNTEAF
TRBV7-6	TRBJ2-7	ASSATTSGGTYEQY
TRBV2	TRBJ2-3	ASSGGAGGRLPDTQY
TRBV29-1	TRBJ1-2	SVDVSASNYGYT
TRBV29-1	TRBJ1-2	SVERGWAGGNYGYT
TRBV4-1	TRBJ2-1	ASSQETESGGARYEQF
TRBV11-2	TRBJ2-2	ASSFRHPTNTGELF
TRBV12-3/TRBV12-4	TRBJ2-5	ASRAPWDQETQY
TRBV10-3	TRBJ1-1	AISDDRDNTEAF